These 12 T cell receptor beta chains were all obtained from the same sample, sequenced in a study of shared clonotypes between healthy human individuals. Repertoires were generated with immunoSEQ multiplex PCR, while TCRdb's copy carries only in-frame clones and drops some. Here the sample spans some 2 million clones, 95% being singletons. Sequencing was performed on naive CD4+ T cells sorted from blood. Subset meaning: CD45RA+ positively selected. The receptors shown here come from a man aged 18 to 35 in good health.

Comment on this clone: The same CDR3 also results from other DNA sequences found in this sample. The genes are TRBV11-3 and TRBJ2-2; TRBD1 matches at 8 bases. This CDR3 comprises 15 residues. J was trimmed by 1 base and V by 5 bases; bases with no gene match: 3. CDR1 is SGHNT, CDR2 YENEEA, per germline. The chain's CDR3 is CASSPGTGNTGELFF. DNA for the CDR3: TGTGCCAGCAGCCCGGGGACAGGGAACACCGGGGAGCTGTTTTTT.

The chain employs TRBV10-2 and TRBJ2-7; D possibly matches TRBD1 or TRBD2 (5 bases each). CDR1 and CDR2 (germline): WSHSY, SAAADI. This CDR3 has 13 residues. Trimming left V 6 bases short and J 2 bases short, with 11 bases between. CDR3 sequence reads: CASSRDGTYEQYF. The CDR3 coding sequence is TGCGCCAGCAGCCGGGACGGAACCTACGAGCAGTACTTC.

This chain joins TRBV6-1 and TRBJ1-1, with a weak D call TRBD1 (6 bases). CDR1 is MNHNS and CDR2 is SASEGT in the germline V gene. This CDR3 comprises 15 residues. V lost 8 bases, J lost 1 base, and 17 bases lay in between. CDR3 amino acids: CASRPMGTTNTEAFF. For the CDR3, the DNA is TGTGCCAGCCGACCAATGGGGACAACGAACACTGAAGCTTTCTTT.

V is TRBV6-5 and J is TRBJ1-1; 8 bases are a match to TRBD1. J was trimmed by 4 bases and V by 6 bases; bases with no gene match: 7. The CDR3 loop spans 14 amino acids. Germline CDR1 MNHEY, CDR2 SVGAGI. The CDR3 DNA follows: TGTGCCAGCAGGACAGGGGTTGGCACCACTGAAGCTTTCTTT. It encodes CASRTGVGTTEAFF.

This chain joins TRBV11-3 and TRBJ2-4; D is perhaps TRBD2 (5 bases). Germline V gene data show CDR1 as SGHNT and CDR2 as YENEEA. The V end lost 5 bases, the J end lost 8 bases, and 16 bases lay between the germline ends. CDR3 length equals 14 residues. The DNA for the CDR3 is TGTGCCAGCAGCAGAGGAGGCTCCAGCGACATTCAGTACTTC. Its translation is CASSRGGSSDIQYF.

The rearrangement uses TRBV5-1 and TRBJ1-2; weak D call: TRBD1 (6 bases). V lost 4 bases, J lost 1 base, and 14 bases lay in between. Germline assignment: CDR1 SGHRS and CDR2 YFSETQ. The CDR3 spans 15 residues. CDR3 in DNA: TGCGCCAGCAGCCCGGGAACAGGGAATAACTATGGCTACACCTTC. Translated, it gives CASSPGTGNNYGYTF. The full variable domain, its missing parts supplied by reference TRBV5-1 and TRBJ1-2, is KAGVTQTPRYLIKTRGQQVTLSCSPISGHRSVSWYQQTPGQGLQFLFEYFSETQRNKGNFPGRFSGRQFSNSRSEMNVSTLELGDSALYLCASSPGTGNNYGYTFGSGTRLTVV.

The chain employs TRBV28 and TRBJ1-6; no firm D call. V was cut by 6 bases and J by 7 bases, with 10 bases left in between. Germline CDR1 is MDHEN and CDR2 is SYDVKM. This CDR3 has 13 amino acids. The CDR3 here is CASSLLKNSPLHF. CDR3 nucleotide sequence: TGTGCCAGCAGCCTTTTAAAAAATTCACCCCTCCACTTT.

The chain has TRBV6-5 and TRBJ2-5, with TRBD2 matching over 12 bases. The CDR3 runs 15 residues. The ends lost 6 bases at V and 2 bases at J; junction bases unmatched: 4. In germline, CDR1 is MNHEY, CDR2 SVGAGI. The CDR3 spells CASRASGGVQETQYF. For the CDR3, the DNA is TGTGCCAGCAGAGCTAGCGGGGGGGTTCAAGAGACCCAGTACTTC.

The chain carries TRBV5-6 and TRBJ1-6; D not certain. The CDR3 has 12 amino acids. The V end lost 5 bases, the J end lost 8 bases, and 8 bases lay between the germline ends. The germline gives CDR1 SGHDT, CDR2 YYEEEE. The DNA for the CDR3 is TGTGCCAGCAGGGGTTGGGATTCACCCCTCCACTTT. Protein: CASRGWDSPLHF.

This sequence joins TRBV6-1 and TRBJ2-7; D is ambiguous. The CDR3 is made up of 13 amino acids. V lost 6 bases, J lost 2 bases, and 11 bases lay in between. Germline CDR1 reads MNHNS; CDR2 reads SASEGT. CDR3 amino acids: CASSLHLTYEQYF. The CDR3 bases are TGTGCCAGCAGCTTACATCTGACCTACGAGCAGTACTTC.

The rearrangement uses TRBV30 and TRBJ1-5, with D possibly matching TRBD1 (5 bases). Germline lookup yields CDR1 GTSNPN and CDR2 SVGIG (reference sequence). This CDR3 is built from 13 residues. Trimming removed 2 bases from V and 4 bases from J, with 9 bases in between. The CDR3, as DNA: TGTGCCTGGAGTCGGGACCTTAATCAGCCCCAGCATTTT. It codes for CAWSRDLNQPQHF.

V is TRBV5-1 and J is TRBJ2-7, with TRBD1 matching 10 bases. The CDR3 totals 15 residues. Germline CDR1 and CDR2: SGHRS and YFSETQ. V lost 4 bases and J lost 3; bases outside the gene matches: 7. CDR3 nucleotides: TGCGCCAGCAGCCCATCCCGGGACAGGGGCTACGAGCAGTACTTC. Amino acids: CASSPSRDRGYEQYF.